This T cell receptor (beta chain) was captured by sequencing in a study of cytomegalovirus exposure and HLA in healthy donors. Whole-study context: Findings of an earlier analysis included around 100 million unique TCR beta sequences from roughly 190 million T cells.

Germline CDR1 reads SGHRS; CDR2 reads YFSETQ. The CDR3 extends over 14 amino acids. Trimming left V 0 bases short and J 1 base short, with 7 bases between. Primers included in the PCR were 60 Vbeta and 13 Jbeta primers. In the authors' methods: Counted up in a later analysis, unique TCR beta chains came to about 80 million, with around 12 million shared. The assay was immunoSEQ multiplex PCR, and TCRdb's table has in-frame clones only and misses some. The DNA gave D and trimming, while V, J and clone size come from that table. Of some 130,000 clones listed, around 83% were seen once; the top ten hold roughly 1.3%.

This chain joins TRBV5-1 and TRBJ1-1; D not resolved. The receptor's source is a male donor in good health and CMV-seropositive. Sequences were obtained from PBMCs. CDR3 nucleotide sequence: TGCGCCAGCAGCTTGGAGAGGGCGAACACTGAAGCTTTCTTT. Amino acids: CASSLERANTEAFF.